The sample holds one count of the clone carrying this TCR beta chain. These data belong to a study of blood T cell repertoires in COVID-19. Using immunoSEQ multiplex PCR, the repertoire was profiled, and TCRdb retains in-frame clones only, with some absent. The table includes 400,000 to 550,000 clones, roughly 91% detected once. CDR1 is SGHRS and CDR2 is YFSETQ in the germline V gene. Deletions cut 0 bases from V and 10 bases from J, with 10 bases between. The CDR3 covers 13 residues. The V gene is TRBV5-1, the J gene TRBJ2-2; D is ambiguous. The source is a woman between 25 and 40 years old with acute or convalescent COVID-19. The sequenced sample consisted of peripheral blood. CDR3 in DNA: TGCGCCAGCAGCTTGGACCTTTCAGTGGAGCTGTTTTTT. Protein: CASSLDLSVELFF.